These T cell receptor beta chains were read from a single sample in a study of radiation and T cells in renal cell carcinoma. The protocol was immunoSEQ multiplex PCR, while the TCRdb copy is restricted to in-frame clones and leaves out a portion. Counted here are tens of thousands of clones, around three quarters occurring once; the ten biggest clones make up roughly 7.4%. Here the sequenced sample was blood, taken from a patient whose treatment included radiotherapy and nephrectomy. These receptors were taken from a man aged 55 to 70 with renal cell carcinoma. CDR3s include the opening cysteine and the closing phenylalanine or tryptophan. D genes are given only for firm matches. Clone sizes are given selectively: once, few, many, or a class where the clone is expanded.

V gene	D gene	J gene	clone size	CDR3 DNA	CDR3 protein
TRBV7-2	TRBD2	TRBJ2-1	.	TGTGCCAGCAGCTTCCGACTAGCGGGGACCAATGAGCAGTTCTTC	CASSFRLAGTNEQFF
TRBV6-1	.	TRBJ1-4	.	TGTGCCAGCAGTGAAATGGGGGGGGGTAATGAAAAACTGTTTTTT	CASSEMGGGNEKLFF
TRBV7-9	TRBD1	TRBJ1-1	medium-sized	TGTGCCAGCAGTCGGACAGGACGGAACACTGAAGCTTTCTTT	CASSRTGRNTEAFF
TRBV13	.	TRBJ1-3	.	TGTGCCAGCAGCTCAAAGGGGTACGGAAACACCATATATTTT	CASSSKGYGNTIYF
TRBV19	.	TRBJ1-5	.	TGTGCCAGTAGTATCCAGGCGAACGGGGGGCCCCAGCATTTT	CASSIQANGGPQHF
TRBV18	TRBD1	TRBJ2-5	.	TGTGCCAGCTCACCAGACAGGGTCTCCCAAGAGACCCAGTACTTC	CASSPDRVSQETQYF
TRBV23-1	TRBD1	TRBJ1-1	.	TGCGCCAGCAGTCAATCGGGGGACAGGGAAAAAGCTTTCTTT	CASSQSGDREKAFF
TRBV10-3	.	TRBJ1-6	.	TGTGCCATCAGTCAGGGTAATTCACCCCTCCACTTT	CAISQGNSPLHF
TRBV9	.	TRBJ1-6	.	TGTGCCAGCAGCGTAGTCGATGGTGGTTCACCCCTCCACTTT	CASSVVDGGSPLHF
TRBV30	.	TRBJ2-1	.	TGTGCCTGGAGATCAGGAAGCGGTGAGCAGTTCTTC	CAWRSGSGEQFF
TRBV7-2	TRBD2	TRBJ2-1	.	TGTGCCAGCAGCCCTCGGACTAGCGGGGGCGGTGAGCAGTTCTTC	CASSPRTSGGGEQFF
TRBV29-1	.	TRBJ1-2	.	TGCAGCGCCCTCGACAGAGACCACTATGGCTACACCTTC	CSALDRDHYGYTF
TRBV10-3	.	TRBJ1-1	.	TGTGCCATCAGCGGCCGGGGAGGGGCCTTAAACACTGAAGCTTTCTTT	CAISGRGGALNTEAFF
TRBV14	.	TRBJ1-2	.	TGTGCCAGCAGCCAATCCGGGAACTATGGCTACACCTTC	CASSQSGNYGYTF
TRBV11-3	.	TRBJ1-1	.	TGTGCCAGCACGATGGGGTGGGACACTGAAGCTTTCTTT	CASTMGWDTEAFF
TRBV6-4	.	TRBJ2-2	.	TGTGCCAGCAGTGAGGGTACCGTCAACACCGGGGAGCTGTTTTTT	CASSEGTVNTGELFF
TRBV7-2	.	TRBJ2-2	.	TGTGCCAGCAGCTTAGGCGATAGGGCCGCGAACACCGGGGAGCTGTTTTTT	CASSLGDRAANTGELFF
TRBV7-2	.	TRBJ1-5	.	TGTGCCAGCAGCCTACTTCGGGACATTGGCCAGCCCCAGCATTTT	CASSLLRDIGQPQHF
TRBV19	.	TRBJ1-6	.	TGTGCCAGTAGTATACGGCGACACTCAAATTCACCCCTCCACTTT	CASSIRRHSNSPLHF
TRBV29-1	TRBD1	TRBJ1-1	few	TGCAGCGTTATGGACAGGGCGAACACTGAAGCTTTCTTT	CSVMDRANTEAFF
TRBV5-1	.	TRBJ2-3	.	TGCGCCAGCAGCTTGGATGGAGATACGCAGTATTTT	CASSLDGDTQYF
TRBV5-1	TRBD2	TRBJ2-1	.	TGCGCCAGCAGCCCGGGACTAGCGGGGGGGCGGGATGAGCAGTTCTTC	CASSPGLAGGRDEQFF
TRBV4-3	.	TRBJ2-5	.	TGCGCCAGCAGCGAAGCGGGTGTATTAGAGACCCAGTACTTC	CASSEAGVLETQYF
TRBV6-1	.	TRBJ1-2	.	TGTGCCAGCAGACAGAGGAACTATGGCTACACCTTC	CASRQRNYGYTF
TRBV10-2	.	TRBJ1-1	few	TGCGCCACCGGACGGGGGAACACTGAAGCTTTCTTT	CATGRGNTEAFF
TRBV5-4	.	TRBJ1-1	.	TGTGCCAGCAGCTTTGGCATGAACACTGAAGCTTTCTTT	CASSFGMNTEAFF
TRBV10-1	.	TRBJ2-1	.	TGCGCCAGCAGTGAGTCTACTGGCCTCAATGAGCAGTTCTTC	CASSESTGLNEQFF
TRBV14	.	TRBJ2-1	once	TGTGCCAGCAGCCAAATCACGCCCTACAATGAGCAGTTCTTC	CASSQITPYNEQFF
TRBV18	TRBD1	TRBJ2-7	.	TGTGCCAGCTCACCAAAGACGACAGGGACGTACGAGCAGTACTTC	CASSPKTTGTYEQYF
TRBV11-2	TRBD1	TRBJ1-3	.	TGTGCCAGCAGCTCGACAGGGTGGGACACCATATATTTT	CASSSTGWDTIYF
TRBV11-2	.	TRBJ2-1	.	TGTGCCAGCAGCTCCGCCGGTGGGCAGTTCTTC	CASSSAGGQFF
TRBV30	.	TRBJ1-1	few	TGTGCCTGGAGTTATGGGAACACTGAAGCTTTCTTT	CAWSYGNTEAFF
TRBV11-2	TRBD1	TRBJ2-3	.	TGTGCCAGCAGCTTAGAACGACAGGGCATCATAGATACGCAGTATTTT	CASSLERQGIIDTQYF
TRBV9	.	TRBJ2-3	.	TGTGCCAGCAGCGTAGACGTGGGGCAGGCCACAGATACGCAGTATTTT	CASSVDVGQATDTQYF
TRBV5-8	.	TRBJ1-1	.	TGTGCCAGCAGGCGGGTTGGCACTGAAGCTTTCTTT	CASRRVGTEAFF
TRBV5-5	.	TRBJ2-2	.	TGTGCCAGCAGCTTGACTCTAACCGGGGAGCTGTTTTTT	CASSLTLTGELFF
TRBV29-1	.	TRBJ2-2	.	TGCAGCGTTGAACCCAGGGGCAAGGGGAAGGGGGAGCTGTTTTTT	CSVEPRGKGKGELFF
TRBV7-9	.	TRBJ2-7	.	TGTGCCAGCAGAGGGAAGACCGAGCAGTACTTC	CASRGKTEQYF
TRBV19	.	TRBJ1-2	once	TGTGCCAGTAGCCCTGGTCCAGCGAACTATGGCTACACCTTC	CASSPGPANYGYTF
TRBV30	.	TRBJ1-3	.	TGTGCCTGGCTACCAAACTCTGGAAACACCATATATTTT	CAWLPNSGNTIYF
TRBV13	.	TRBJ1-2	.	TGTGCCAGCCTCGATTTAGGGGTCGAGAGTGGCTACACCTTC	CASLDLGVESGYTF
TRBV30	TRBD1	TRBJ2-3	.	TGTGCCTGGGGGACAGGGGGCACAGATACGCAGTATTTT	CAWGTGGTDTQYF
TRBV12-5	.	TRBJ1-2	once	TGTGCTAGTGGTTTGGCCTGGGACGGCTACACCTTC	CASGLAWDGYTF
TRBV5-1	.	TRBJ2-3	.	TGCGCCAGCAAGGTGGACGGCGGGCCAGATACGCAGTATTTT	CASKVDGGPDTQYF
TRBV6-1	.	TRBJ2-5	.	TGTGCCAGCAGTGAAACGTGGGGAGGAGAGACCCAGTACTTC	CASSETWGGETQYF
TRBV5-4	.	TRBJ2-2	.	TGTGCCAGCAGCTTGGAACTGAACACCGGGGAGCTGTTTTTT	CASSLELNTGELFF
TRBV11-2	.	TRBJ1-1	.	TGTGCCAGCAGCGGACACCCGAACACTGAAGCTTTCTTT	CASSGHPNTEAFF